This paragraph reports one TCR beta chain. The sample belongs to a study of blood T cell repertoires in COVID-19. Study details: Both acute and convalescent COVID-19 samples were obtained from the United States, Italy and Spain. PBMCs, B-cell-depleted T cells, or T cells provided the cDNA or gDNA that made up the material.

As handled by the study authors: Reference gene primer amplification yielded estimated nucleated cell counts. The table came from immunoSEQ multiplex PCR; TCRdb's copy has only in-frame clones and leaves some out. Clonal size and the V and J genes are those of that table, whereas D and trimming came from the DNA. Of over 200,000 clones in the sample, more than 70% were seen once. Germline V gene data show CDR1 as SQVTM and CDR2 as ANQGSEA. V lost 1 base to trimming and J lost 8 bases, with 14 bases between them. The CDR3 has 13 amino acids. The J gene is TRBJ1-2, the V gene TRBV29-1, with D perhaps matching TRBD1 (6 bases). The sequencing input was peripheral blood. The source of this sequence is a woman aged 55-75 years with acute or convalescent COVID-19. CDR3 nucleotides: TGCAGCGTTGAAGGACAGGCAGGGAGAGGCTACACCTTC. Translation gives CSVEGQAGRGYTF. Full variable domain (missing parts from reference TRBV29-1 and TRBJ1-2): SAVISQKPSRDICQRGTSLTIQCQVDSQVTMMFWYRQQPGQSLTLIATANQGSEATYESGFVIDKFPISRPNLTFSTLTVSNMSPEDSSIYLCSVEGQAGRGYTFGSGTRLTVV.